One sample yielded the 5 T cell receptor beta chains listed below, sequenced in a study of glioma-infiltrating T cells after dendritic cell vaccination. The time point: after dendritic cell vaccination, including at tumor progression/relapse. TCRdb keeps only in-frame clones here, not all; method: immunoSEQ multiplex PCR. This table holds approximately 110,000 clones, 90% found once. The material was blood, obtained after dendritic cell vaccination. These receptors came from a human donor with glioblastoma.

This chain uses TRBV7-9 with TRBJ1-1, with a possible D match to TRBD1 (6 bases). Germline CDR1 is SEHNR and CDR2 is FQNEAQ (reference sequence). The V end was cut by 4 bases, the J end by 0 bases, with 15 bases between. This CDR3 is built from 16 residues. CDR3 protein: CASSSPRTAMNTEAFF. In DNA form, the CDR3 reads TGTGCCAGCAGCTCTCCCCGGACAGCCATGAACACTGAAGCTTTCTTT.

This clone was detected once. The chain uses TRBV5-1 and TRBJ1-2, with 7 bases lining up with TRBD1. The trim removed 3 bases at V and 7 bases at J, leaving 6 bases unmatched. The CDR3 spans 13 residues. CDR1 SGHRS and CDR2 YFSETQ come from the germline V gene. In DNA, the CDR3 is TGCGCCAGCAGCTCCTCGGGACAGCGTGGCTACACCTTC. It is translated as CASSSSGQRGYTF.

The rearrangement links TRBV7-3 to TRBJ2-2; D remains unclear. Germline CDR1 is SGHTA and CDR2 is FQGTGA. Trimming took 1 base from V and 6 from J, leaving 6 bases between them. The CDR3 totals 13 residues. The CDR3 here is CASSLIVSGELFF. In DNA, the CDR3 is TGTGCCAGCAGCTTAATAGTATCCGGGGAGCTGTTTTTT.

The chain joins TRBV5-1 to TRBJ2-5; 9 nucleotides line up with TRBD2. Germline CDR1 is SGHRS and CDR2 is YFSETQ. The CDR3 is made up of 15 amino acids. J lost 3 bases, V lost 0 bases, and 3 bases had no gene match. The CDR3 DNA reads TGCGCCAGCAGCTTGGAAGGCGGGGGGGAAGAGACCCAGTACTTC. Translation: CASSLEGGGEETQYF.

The V gene is TRBV6-6, the J gene TRBJ1-5, with D perhaps TRBD1 (5 bases). Trimming pared 5 bases from V and 3 bases from J, leaving 14 bases between. Germline V gene sequence: CDR1 MNHNY, CDR2 SVGAGI (reference sequence). The CDR3 spans 15 residues. CDR3 bases: TGTGCCAGCAGTGGAAGTTACAGGTTCAATCAGCCCCAGCATTTT. Translating it yields CASSGSYRFNQPQHF.